These T cell receptor beta chains were read from a single sample in a study of blood T cell repertoires in COVID-19. The protocol was immunoSEQ multiplex PCR, while the TCRdb copy is restricted to in-frame clones and leaves out a portion. Of some 200,000 clones listed, about 82% are singletons. Sequenced material: peripheral blood. The receptors were sampled from a woman in her sixties or seventies with COVID-19, enrolled during active disease. The CDR3 runs from the conserved cysteine through the conserved F or W. The order of the fields is D gene, V gene, J gene, clone size, CDR3 protein, CDR3 DNA. D genes are given only for firm matches. Expanded clones get a size class; other rows say once, few or many, or leave the size out.

-	TRBV4-2	TRBJ1-2	-	CASSQERLTGTGLNYGYTF	TGTGCCAGCAGCCAAGAAAGGCTGACAGGCACCGGCCTTAACTATGGCTACACCTTC
-	TRBV10-3	TRBJ1-2	-	CAISESNGGDYGYTF	TGTGCCATCAGTGAGTCGAACGGGGGAGACTATGGCTACACCTTC
TRBD1	TRBV3-1/TRBV3-2	TRBJ2-7	once	CASSSYSRDRVEGKYF	TGTGCCAGCAGCTCCTACTCCCGGGACAGGGTGGAGGGCAAGTACTTC
-	TRBV6-5	TRBJ1-1	-	CASSRTEQQSEAFF	TGTGCCAGCAGTCGGACAGAACAACAATCTGAAGCTTTCTTT
-	TRBV5-1	TRBJ1-3	-	CASSLDPGAKGNTIYF	TGCGCCAGCAGCTTGGATCCAGGGGCGAAGGGAAACACCATATATTTT
-	TRBV6-5	TRBJ1-3	-	CASKNTGPGNTIYF	TGTGCCAGCAAAAACACAGGGCCAGGGAACACCATATATTTT
-	TRBV5-6	TRBJ1-2	-	CASSLRGGYGYTF	TGTGCCAGCAGCTTGCGTGGAGGCTATGGCTACACCTTC
-	TRBV11-2	TRBJ2-3	few	CASSLYRGTSNTDTQYF	TGTGCCAGCAGCTTATATCGGGGGACTTCCAACACAGATACGCAGTATTTT
TRBD2	TRBV5-4	TRBJ2-5	-	CASSPGTSVETQYF	TGTGCCAGCAGCCCGGGGACTAGCGTTGAGACCCAGTACTTC
-	TRBV4-1	TRBJ1-3	few	CASSQERQWSSGNTIYF	TGCGCCAGCAGCCAAGAGAGGCAGTGGAGCTCTGGAAACACCATATATTTT
TRBD1	TRBV19	TRBJ1-2	-	CASSTTGGYGYTF	TGTGCCAGTAGTACCACAGGGGGCTATGGCTACACCTTC
-	TRBV5-5	TRBJ1-2	-	CASSLALLDRSYGYTF	TGTGCCAGCAGCTTGGCCCTTCTAGACAGGTCTTATGGCTACACCTTC
-	TRBV30	TRBJ1-5	-	CAWSEGGGITRQPQHF	TGTGCCTGGAGTGAGGGGGGAGGGATCACCAGACAGCCCCAGCATTTT
TRBD1	TRBV6-2/TRBV6-3	TRBJ1-2	-	CASSPNQGVLYGYTF	TGTGCCAGCAGTCCGAATCAGGGGGTTCTCTATGGCTACACCTTC
TRBD2	TRBV3-1/TRBV3-2	TRBJ2-2	once	CASKGTSVTGELFF	TGTGCCAGCAAGGGGACTAGCGTCACCGGGGAGCTGTTTTTT
-	TRBV10-3	TRBJ1-2	-	CAISETLGRTGNDYGYTF	TGTGCCATCAGTGAAACTTTGGGGCGAACAGGGAACGACTATGGCTACACCTTC
-	TRBV30	TRBJ2-3	-	CAWSVQGADTQYF	TGTGCCTGGAGCGTACAGGGCGCAGATACGCAGTATTTT
-	TRBV2	TRBJ2-2	-	CASSDTGTTNTGELFF	TGTGCCAGCAGTGATACAGGGACAACGAACACCGGGGAGCTGTTTTTT
-	TRBV5-6	TRBJ2-3	-	CASSYQGSTPDTQYF	TGTGCCAGCAGCTATCAGGGGAGTACCCCAGATACGCAGTATTTT
-	TRBV7-2	TRBJ1-5	few	CASSLVGDSNQPQHF	TGTGCCAGCAGCTTAGTCGGGGATAGCAATCAGCCCCAGCATTTT
TRBD1	TRBV5-1	TRBJ1-2	-	CASSFGVGQLASYTF	TGCGCCAGCAGCTTTGGAGTGGGACAGCTCGCCTCGTACACCTTC
TRBD1	TRBV18	TRBJ1-1	-	CASSPAGQGTTEAFF	TGTGCCAGCTCACCAGCCGGACAGGGGACCACTGAAGCTTTCTTT
TRBD1	TRBV7-2	TRBJ2-2	-	CASSLGDRVTGELFF	TGTGCCAGCAGCTTAGGGGACAGGGTCACCGGGGAGCTGTTTTTT
TRBD1	TRBV4-3	TRBJ1-2	-	CASSPQGQGAGYGYTF	TGCGCCAGCAGCCCCCAGGGGCAGGGGGCTGGGTATGGCTACACCTTC
-	TRBV7-2	TRBJ2-3	-	CASSLVAGRPPDTQYF	TGTGCCAGCAGCTTAGTGGCGGGCCGACCGCCAGATACGCAGTATTTT
-	TRBV5-3	TRBJ1-5	-	CARSHPTPGKVSQPQHF	TGTGCCAGAAGCCATCCCACCCCGGGGAAGGTTAGTCAGCCCCAGCATTTT
-	TRBV6-2/TRBV6-3	TRBJ2-7	once	CASSYLYNSYEQYF	TGTGCCAGCAGTTACTTGTACAACTCCTACGAGCAGTACTTC
-	TRBV27	TRBJ1-4	-	CASRAGTGGEKLFF	TGTGCCAGCCGAGCGGGGACGGGCGGTGAAAAACTGTTTTTT
-	TRBV18	TRBJ1-1	-	CASSPTARGTEAFF	TGTGCCAGCTCACCGACCGCCAGGGGCACTGAAGCTTTCTTT
-	TRBV9	TRBJ2-7	-	CASSVAGTVYEQYF	TGTGCCAGCAGCGTAGCCGGGACTGTCTACGAGCAGTACTTC
TRBD2	TRBV9	TRBJ2-3	-	CASSDALAGVTDTQYF	TGTGCCAGCAGCGACGCGCTAGCGGGGGTCACAGATACGCAGTATTTT
TRBD1	TRBV29-1	TRBJ1-5	-	CSVGQGDNQPQHF	TGCAGCGTTGGACAGGGGGACAATCAGCCCCAGCATTTT
-	TRBV27	TRBJ1-2	-	CASSIYPPGAGNYGYTF	TGTGCCAGCAGTATATACCCCCCTGGGGCAGGGAACTATGGCTACACCTTC
TRBD2	TRBV19	TRBJ2-3	few	CASSQSGLAGDPDTQYF	TGTGCCAGTAGTCAGTCGGGACTAGCGGGAGATCCAGATACGCAGTATTTT
-	TRBV2	TRBJ2-3	-	CASSVRQAAQDTQYF	TGTGCCAGCAGTGTCCGACAGGCAGCCCAAGATACGCAGTATTTT
TRBD1	TRBV6-2/TRBV6-3	TRBJ1-5	-	CASSSSWTGGFGNQPQHF	TGTGCCAGCAGCTCTTCATGGACAGGGGGCTTCGGCAATCAGCCCCAGCATTTT
-	TRBV19	TRBJ1-1	once	CASSIRGPGVGDTEAFF	TGTGCCAGTAGTATTCGGGGACCGGGGGTGGGGGACACTGAAGCTTTCTTT
TRBD1	TRBV10-3	TRBJ1-1	-	CAISEFGAGGKRTEAFF	TGTGCCATCAGTGAGTTTGGGGCAGGGGGCAAACGCACTGAAGCTTTCTTT
TRBD1	TRBV19	TRBJ2-2	once	CASSKGATANTGELFF	TGTGCCAGTAGTAAGGGGGCAACCGCGAACACCGGGGAGCTGTTTTTT
-	TRBV7-2	TRBJ2-1	once	CASSLGHSGNEQFF	TGTGCCAGCAGCCTGGGACATTCGGGGAATGAGCAGTTCTTC
-	TRBV6-2/TRBV6-3	TRBJ1-2	-	CASSAARVGYGYTF	TGTGCCAGCAGTGCCGCCAGGGTCGGCTATGGCTACACCTTC